One sample yielded the 20 T cell receptor beta chains listed below, sequenced in a study of blood T cell repertoires in COVID-19. The assay was immunoSEQ multiplex PCR, and TCRdb's table has in-frame clones only and misses some. The data contain approximately 140,000 clones, around three quarters of them seen just once; the ten biggest clones take up roughly 15%. The specimen sequenced was peripheral blood. Receptor source: a man aged 50 to 60 with acute or convalescent COVID-19.

The table lists this clone with a count of one. J is TRBJ1-1 and V is TRBV5-4, with D maybe TRBD1 (5 bases). The ends were cut back, 0 bases at V and 6 bases at J, with 12 bases in the middle. Germline values: CDR1 SGHNT, CDR2 YYREEE (reference sequence). The CDR3 is made up of 14 amino acids. This CDR3 reads CASSLEAGSPEAFF. The CDR3 DNA reads TGTGCCAGCAGCTTGGAAGCAGGGTCCCCTGAAGCTTTCTTT.

This clone appeared once. The chain joins TRBV27 to TRBJ2-4; 7 nucleotides agree with TRBD1. V trimming: 9 bases; J trimming: 0 bases; junction bases outside the gene matches: 5. The CDR3 has 14 amino acids. Germline V gene data show CDR1 as MNHEY and CDR2 as SMNVEV (reference sequence). CDR3 amino acids: CASKGAGAKNIQYF. For the CDR3, the DNA is TGTGCCAGTAAGGGGGCGGGAGCCAAAAACATTCAGTACTTC.

The rearrangement joins TRBV20-1 to TRBJ2-7, with a possible D match to TRBD2 (6 bases). The CDR3 extends over 11 amino acids. The V and J ends lost 3 bases and 6 bases respectively, with 9 bases between them. Germline V gene sequence: CDR1 DFQATT, CDR2 SNEGSKA (reference sequence). Written as DNA, the CDR3 is TGCAGTGCTAGCAGGGAGGTCGAGCAGTACTTC. Translated: CSASREVEQYF.

The V and J genes are TRBV25-1 and TRBJ1-4, with D possibly being TRBD1 (5 bases). Germline lookup yields CDR1 MGHDK and CDR2 SYGVNS. V lost 3 bases, J lost 6 bases, and 11 bases lay in between. The CDR3 runs to 14 residues. The CDR3 DNA is TGTGCCAGCAGTGAGAGAGCAGGGTATGAAAAACTGTTTTTT. This sequence encodes CASSERAGYEKLFF.

The chain combines TRBV19 with TRBJ1-6; 8 nucleotides agree with TRBD1. The CDR3 is made up of 16 amino acids. J lost 9 bases, V lost 5 bases, and 12 bases had no gene match. CDR1 and CDR2 from the germline V gene are LNHDA and SQIVND (reference sequence). The CDR3 sequence: CASSAKTGVYGSPLHF. The CDR3 region has the DNA TGTGCCAGTAGTGCAAAGACAGGGGTTTATGGTTCACCCCTCCACTTT.

The V and J genes are TRBV3-1 (or the pseudogene TRBV3-2) and TRBJ1-3, with D hard to call. V gave up 3 bases and J gave up 4 bases, with 16 bases separating them. The CDR3 loop spans 16 amino acids. CDR1 is LGHDT and CDR2 is YNNKEL in the germline V gene (reference sequence). CDR3 residues: CASSHQARLRGNTIYF. The CDR3 DNA sequence: TGTGCCAGCAGCCATCAAGCCAGACTTAGGGGAAACACCATATATTTT.

The chain carries TRBV7-3 and TRBJ2-2; 9 nucleotides match TRBD2. Looked up from germline, CDR1 is SGHTA and CDR2 is FQGTGA. The CDR3 spans 18 residues. J was trimmed by 2 bases and V by 1 base; bases with no gene match: 8. DNA for the CDR3: TGTGCCAGCAGCTTAAGAACCTTAGCGGGGGCTAACACCGGGGAGCTGTTTTTT. Translated: CASSLRTLAGANTGELFF.

This chain connects TRBV18 to TRBJ2-7; the D gene is possibly TRBD1 (5 bases). Trimming removed 2 bases from V and 2 bases from J, with 13 bases in between. Germline CDR1 is KGHSH and CDR2 is LQKENI. The CDR3 is made up of 15 amino acids. The CDR3 reads CASSPFQGVTYEQYF. The CDR3 DNA sequence: TGTGCCAGCTCACCATTTCAAGGGGTTACCTACGAGCAGTACTTC.

The V and J genes are TRBV15 and TRBJ2-7; D is possibly TRBD2 (5 bases). This CDR3 is built from 14 residues. Germline V gives CDR1 LNHNV, CDR2 YYDKDF (reference sequence). V was pared by 1 base and J by 3 bases, with 10 bases between. CDR3 sequence reads: CATSRGAGVYEQYF. The CDR3 nucleotides are TGTGCCACCAGCAGAGGGGCCGGGGTCTACGAGCAGTACTTC.

J is TRBJ1-5 and V is TRBV10-2; maybe TRBD1 (6 bases). V was clipped by 7 bases and J by 8 bases, with 15 bases between them. The germline CDR1 and CDR2 sequences are WSHSY and SAAADI. The CDR3 covers 13 residues. The CDR3 DNA reads as TGCGCCAGCACACAGGGCTATGGGGAGCCCCAGCATTTT. Encoded protein: CASTQGYGEPQHF.

V is TRBV7-9 and J is TRBJ1-6; no reliable D call. Germline V gives CDR1 SEHNR, CDR2 FQNEAQ (reference sequence). The V gene lost 5 bases and the J gene lost 10 bases, with 15 bases spanning the gap. This CDR3 spans 14 amino acids. CDR3 protein: CASSLSRQESPLHF. The CDR3 DNA sequence: TGTGCCAGCAGCCTATCCCGACAAGAATCACCCCTCCACTTT.

The chain joins TRBV29-1 to TRBJ1-1, with D possibly TRBD1 on 5 matching bases. This CDR3 contains 14 residues. Trimming shortened V by 4 bases and J by 6 bases, and 18 bases separated the two germline ends. Germline V gives CDR1 SQVTM, CDR2 ANQGSEA. Here the CDR3 DNA reads TGCAGCGTTGTTGCGGGACGAAGTTTTTCTGAAGCTTTCTTT. Amino acid sequence: CSVVAGRSFSEAFF.

V and J are TRBV6-1 and TRBJ1-1, with a weak D call TRBD1 (6 bases). Trimming pared 3 bases from V and 5 bases from J, leaving 19 bases between. Germline CDR1 is MNHNS and CDR2 is SASEGT. CDR3 length: 16 residues. The CDR3 DNA follows: TGTGCCAGCAGTGAGGGGGCGTGGGGTCTGGGGACTGAAGCTTTCTTT. Protein product: CASSEGAWGLGTEAFF.

The chain combines TRBV9 with TRBJ2-1; a possible D gene is TRBD1 (5 bases). Deletions cut 0 bases from V and 2 bases from J, with 6 bases between. Germline CDR1 SGDLS, CDR2 YYNGEE. This CDR3 spans 14 amino acids. In DNA form, the CDR3 reads TGTGCCAGCAGCGTAGGGGGCACCTACAATGAGCAGTTCTTC. Translated, it gives CASSVGGTYNEQFF. Drawing the rest from reference TRBV9 and TRBJ2-1, the complete variable domain is DSGVTQTPKHLITATGQRVTLRCSPRSGDLSVYWYQQSLDQGLQFLIQYYNGEERAKGNILERFSAQQFPDLHSELNLSSLELGDSALYFCASSVGGTYNEQFFGPGTRLTVL.

This chain uses TRBV6-4 with TRBJ1-6; TRBD1 agrees at 10 bases. Trimming cost V 3 bases and J 8 bases; bases outside gene matches: 4. The CDR3 covers 15 residues. The germline CDR1 and CDR2 sequences are MRHNA and SNTAGT. The CDR3 coding sequence is TGTGCCAGCAGTGAAACGGACAGGGGGTATTCACCCCTCCACTTT. Translation: CASSETDRGYSPLHF.

The rearrangement uses TRBV25-1 and TRBJ2-7; 10 positions agree with TRBD2. CDR1 and CDR2 from the germline V gene are MGHDK and SYGVNS. V gave up 5 bases and J gave up 5 bases; unmatched junction bases: 9. The length of the CDR3 is 15 residues. The chain's CDR3 is CASSPGLADPHEQYF. The CDR3 nucleotides are TGTGCCAGCAGTCCAGGACTAGCGGACCCGCACGAGCAGTACTTC.

On this clone itself: Other DNA sequences from this sample encode an identical CDR3 as well. The rearrangement links TRBV5-1 to TRBJ1-5; possible D gene TRBD1, 5 bases. Trimming took off 2 bases at V and 6 bases at J, with 9 bases between the two ends. This CDR3 has 13 amino acids. The germline gives CDR1 SGHRS, CDR2 YFSETQ. This CDR3 is CASSLRQGQPQHF. In DNA, the CDR3 is TGCGCCAGCAGCTTAAGGCAGGGTCAGCCCCAGCATTTT. Looking up the rest from reference TRBV5-1 and TRBJ1-5 gives the full variable domain: KAGVTQTPRYLIKTRGQQVTLSCSPISGHRSVSWYQQTPGQGLQFLFEYFSETQRNKGNFPGRFSGRQFSNSRSEMNVSTLELGDSALYLCASSLRQGQPQHFGDGTRLSIL.

The V gene is TRBV25-1, the J gene TRBJ2-6, with D tentatively TRBD1 (6 bases). The V gene's germline CDR1 is MGHDK and CDR2 SYGVNS. Trimming removed 3 bases at V and 3 bases at J, with 9 bases between. CDR3 size: 15 residues. The CDR3 DNA is TGTGCCAGCAGTGAGGCAGGGGTTGGGGCCAACGTCCTGACTTTC. The encoded protein is CASSEAGVGANVLTF. Supplemented by reference TRBV25-1 and TRBJ2-6, the full variable domain reads EADIYQTPRYLVIGTGKKITLECSQTMGHDKMYWYQQDPGMELHLIHYSYGVNSTEKGDLSSESTVSRIRTEHFPLTLESARPSHTSQYLCASSEAGVGANVLTFGAGSRLTVL.

The gene calls are TRBV3-1 (or the pseudogene TRBV3-2) and TRBJ1-1, with a weak D call TRBD1 (5 bases). The CDR3 length is 14 residues. V lost 5 bases, J lost 0 bases, and 10 bases lay in between. Per the germline V gene, CDR1 is LGHDT and CDR2 is YNNKEL (reference sequence). Here the CDR3 reads CASSNQGMNTEAFF. DNA of the CDR3: TGTGCCAGCAGCAACCAGGGTATGAACACTGAAGCTTTCTTT.

The chain employs TRBV19 and TRBJ1-5; D call uncertain. The CDR3 extends over 13 amino acids. Germline assignment: CDR1 LNHDA and CDR2 SQIVND (reference sequence). Trimming cost V 2 bases and J 6 bases, with 8 bases left between them. The CDR3 bases are TGTGCCAGTAGTATAAAGAAGCGTCAGCCCCAGCATTTT. It encodes CASSIKKRQPQHF.